This TCR beta chain was identified in a study of blood T cell repertoires in COVID-19. Assay used: immunoSEQ multiplex PCR; TCRdb lists only in-frame clones, some missing. The sample records around 140,000 clones, 84% being singletons. A few counts support this clone. This CDR3 region has 14 residues. After removal of 2 bases from V and 5 bases from J, the junction contained 3 bases not matched to a gene. The chain combines TRBV23-1 with TRBJ1-2; TRBD1 aligns across 9 bases. TRBV23-1 counts as an open reading frame of uncertain function. This TCR came from a human donor in a cohort sampled during active COVID-19. Sequencing was performed on peripheral blood. The CDR3 sequence: CASSQGTGYYGYTF. Here the CDR3 DNA reads TGCGCCAGCAGTCAAGGGACAGGGTATTATGGCTACACCTTC.